This T cell receptor beta chain was captured by sequencing in a study of blood T cell repertoires in COVID-19 (dated by TCRdb to 2020 to 2022). For context, the study as a whole: The collaborator samples originated in the United States, Italy and Spain and spanned the acute and convalescent phases of COVID-19. The samples were drawn from two sources: the first 160 participants of the ongoing ImmuneRACE study, and 1,200 or so subjects contributed by 6 global collaborators. The material from the prospective study consisted of cDNA or gDNA derived from T cells, B-cell-depleted T cells, or PBMCs. The sample metadata nearly always contained a de-identified subject ID, COVID-19 status, age in years and sex. The repertoires were released in a freely available public database meant as a resource for research on the immune response to SARS-CoV-2. Where HLA class I and class II types were available, the types were taken from metadata supplied by the sample provider, not from assay-based typing. Deeply sampled blood TCRbeta repertoires from subjects exposed to, actively infected with, or recovered from COVID-19 were included in the dataset.

What the authors observed across the whole study: The amount of clinical and demographic metadata varied by source and participant and was provided uncurated.

One collaborating source in Seattle enrolled patients while the patients were actively infected and followed the patients over time throughout the course of disease. The collaborating institutions used their own protocols to collect whole blood in K2EDTA tubes. For TCRbeta analysis, collaborator samples were shipped as frozen whole blood, as isolated PBMCs, or as DNA extracted from either sample type. With respect to this clone: Its antigen is not yet known. Qualities for individual bases were not recorded, and no much larger clone is one base off.

TCRbeta CDR3 regions were amplified from genomic DNA using the immunoSEQ Assay, a bias-controlled multiplex PCR. In the paper's pipeline: Nucleated cell counts per sample were estimated from amplification of reference gene primers within the assay. To quantify the absolute abundance of each unique TCRbeta CDR3 rearrangement, sequence reads were collapsed and filtered. For each sample, productive Simpson clonality was calculated as the square root of Simpson's diversity index across productive rearrangements. TCRdb carries this immuneACCESS record with in-frame sequences only. Its versions omit some clonotypes, under half of them owing to an unresolved V gene in the studies checked, with the rest unexplained. That table is the source of V, J and clone size, and D and trimming were worked out from the DNA. The sample table records 290,000 or so clones; about nine tenths of these occur just once. The ten most abundant clones make up around 2.2% of the sample.

The CDR1 and CDR2 encoded by the germline V gene are SGHTA and FQGNSA. Trimming removed 5 bases from V and 3 bases from J; the gene matches leave 6 bases unexplained. Including cysteine and phenylalanine, the CDR3 has 14 amino acids. The read is trimmed to its CDR3 DNA, 42 bases read in frame from base 1. The TCR was taken from a woman aged 25 to 39 with COVID-19, enrolled during active disease. The sample was peripheral blood. This sequence uses TRBV7-2 and TRBJ1-1, with 7 bases in between that match TRBD1. The bases are TGTGCCAGCAGCATAAGGGACAGCTACACTGAAGCTTTCTTT. The encoded protein is CASSIRDSYTEAFF.